Here is one T cell receptor (beta chain) with its context. Its target antigen remains unknown. The record has no base qualities; no much larger clone is one base away. These data come from a study of beta chain features in type 1 diabetes (dated 2018 in TCRdb). In terms of the full investigation: Mean age, gender distribution, total cell number and subset yield did not differ between patients and healthy donors. Naive and central memory subsets were obtained from all 30 or so donors, but regulatory and stem cell-like memory subsets were isolated from only 8 patients and about 8 healthy donors. In the study, recently diagnosed type 1 diabetes patients and matched healthy donors were compared on the TCRB repertoires of their sorted circulating CD4+ T cell subsets. A total of about 100,000,000 sorted cells were examined across all samples, and RNA yield correlated strongly with the number of cells per subset. General study outcomes and caveats: Shorter templates might be favored by PCR, yet because patient and control samples were amplified and corrected together, any such skew would affect both groups equally. Sequencing cDNA rather than genomic DNA could over-represent highly expressing activated cells, although activation and CD3 levels did not differ between groups. In all four CD4+ subsets, TCRB CDR3 length was moderately but significantly shorter in type 1 diabetes patients. Fewer insertions and more nucleotide deletions at VDJ recombination sites were observed in patients with type 1 diabetes, implying thymic rearrangement abnormalities. Only small numbers of individuals were included in the HLA sub-analyses, which left unresolved whether HLA type had any influence on TCRB rearrangement. Naive, central memory and regulatory TCRB repertoires appeared to be more similar among patients than among healthy donors.

The High Capacity cDNA Reverse Transcription Kit was used to reverse transcribe all of the isolated RNA, meaning that expressed TCRB transcripts were what got sequenced. Deep immunoSEQ sequencing was performed on naive, central memory and regulatory T cell samples, with an average of around 3.5 million total reads per sample. After sorted cells were lysed in RLT buffer, RNA was extracted with DNase-treated RNeasy Micro or Mini kits, with the choice depending on cell number. To prevent cross-contamination, each cell subset was processed individually, whereas patient and healthy donor samples were processed jointly. The immunoSEQ multiplex PCR was used to amplify TCRB sequences from cDNA, yielding 87-bp fragments that span the CDR3 region. The amplicons were sequenced using the Illumina HiSeq platform. The authors' pipeline ran thus. PCR bias was corrected computationally using synthetic template baselines, and reads within Hamming distance 2 were collapsed, with unmergeable singletons discarded. By aligning reads against IMGT, V, D and J genes, CDR3 length, and insertions or deletions at six rearrangement sites were assigned. Within each subset, clonotype counts were normalized to sorted cell number, after which true diversity and Gini coefficients were computed with the tcR R package. The overlap coefficient, calculated on TCRB nucleotide sequences, was used to quantify repertoire sharing. TCRdb re-hosts the immuneACCESS table, in-frame sequences only. Its copies lack some clones; in the studies checked, an unresolved V gene accounts for under half of them, and the cause for the rest is not known. The DNA was the basis for D and trimming; V, J and clone size are from that table. The table for this sample lists a few hundred thousand clones; 9.5% to 10% of them were counted only once. The ten largest make up around 0.66% of the sample.

Measured from the cysteine to the phenylalanine, the CDR3 is 10 residues long. The CDR3 DNA has 30 bases and is translated from base 1. The germline V gene provides CDR1 SQVTM and CDR2 ANQGSEA. Each donor gave one peripheral blood draw, about 100 mL on average, collected into heparinised tubes. Using a panel that included CD45RO, CCR7, CD25, CD127, CD95 and CD27, naive, central memory, regulatory and stem cell-like memory CD4+ T cells were sorted on a BD FACSAria II. Purity was above 98% for every sorted population. PBMCs were separated immediately by Lymphoprep density gradient centrifugation and were stained directly, without being cultured. So that batch effects would be minimized, each experiment stained and sorted samples in pairs, pairing one healthy donor with one patient.

This sequence was found in a man in his thirties or forties with type 1 diabetes. Sequenced: central memory CD4+ T cells from blood. The rearranged segments are TRBV29-1 and TRBJ2-5, with no D gene named confidently. TRBJ2-7 matches the DNA end more closely, so the J call is doubtful. The CDR3 has the sequence CSVLTYEQYF. The nucleotides read TGCAGCGTCCTCACCTACGAGCAGTACTTC.